This T cell receptor (beta chain) was retrieved from a study of regulatory T cells in long-lasting Graves disease. In the study overall: Persistence in Graves' disease required over 5 years of antithyroid drugs plus positive TSH receptor antibodies.

A note on this clonotype: Its antigen remains unidentified.

Described time point: persistent/refractory GD, antithyroid drugs over 5 years with positive TRAb. Generation of the TCR library employed RNA extracted from PBMCs. Study results and limitations: Sampling was limited to peripheral blood rather than thyroid tissue. New patients shared 800 to 1,000 public clonotypes, and persistent patients shared more, with approximately 2,600.

Building the TCR beta libraries relied on iRepertoire HTBI primers, and CDR3 regions underwent Arm-PCR. MiXCR, run by TCRdb on the multiplex PCR reads, gives a single entry per CDR3 protein. The sample shows around 400,000 distinct CDR3 sequences, 23% of them seen only once. Trimming pared 1 base from V and 5 bases from J, leaving 11 bases between. The length of the CDR3 is 14 residues. In germline, CDR1 is SEHNR, CDR2 FQNEAQ (reference sequence). The receptor comes from a female donor with Graves disease. The rearrangement joins TRBV7-9 to TRBJ1-1; D is perhaps TRBD1 (5 bases). The sample in question was peripheral blood mononuclear cells (PBMCs), obtained when the disease was refractory, from a patient treated with antithyroid drugs. CDR3: CASSLVEGWTEAFF. The CDR3 DNA sequence: TGTGCCAGCAGCTTAGTAGAGGGGTGGACTGAAGCTTTCTTT.